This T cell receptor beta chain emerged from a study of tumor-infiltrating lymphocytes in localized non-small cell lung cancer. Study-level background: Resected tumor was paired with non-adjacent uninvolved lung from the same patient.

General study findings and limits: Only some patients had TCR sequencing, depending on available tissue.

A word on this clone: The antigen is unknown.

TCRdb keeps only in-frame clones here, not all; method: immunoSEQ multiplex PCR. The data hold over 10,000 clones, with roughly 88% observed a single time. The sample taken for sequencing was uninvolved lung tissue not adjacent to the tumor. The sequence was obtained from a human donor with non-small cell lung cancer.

The CDR3 here is CASSEGDYHTDTQYF. The CDR3 nucleotides are TGTGCCAGCAGCGAAGGGGACTACCACACAGATACGCAGTATTTT. J is TRBJ2-3 and V is TRBV9; 7 positions match TRBD2. Germline loops: CDR1 SGDLS, CDR2 YYNGEE. This CDR3 contains 15 residues. Germline trimming cut 3 bases from V and 2 bases from J; bases unmatched to any gene: 6.